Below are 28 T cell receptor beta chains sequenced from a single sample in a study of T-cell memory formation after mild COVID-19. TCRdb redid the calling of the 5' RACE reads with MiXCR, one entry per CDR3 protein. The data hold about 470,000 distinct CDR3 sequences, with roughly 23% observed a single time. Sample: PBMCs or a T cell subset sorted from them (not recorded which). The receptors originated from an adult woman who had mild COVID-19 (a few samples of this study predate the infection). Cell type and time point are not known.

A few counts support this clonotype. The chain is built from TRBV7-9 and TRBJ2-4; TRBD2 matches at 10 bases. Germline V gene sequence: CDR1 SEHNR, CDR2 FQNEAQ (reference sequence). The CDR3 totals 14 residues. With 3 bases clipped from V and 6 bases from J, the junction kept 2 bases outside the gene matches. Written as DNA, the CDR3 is TGTGCCAGCAGCTTGACTAGCGGGCGAAACATTCAGTACTTC. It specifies CASSLTSGRNIQYF.

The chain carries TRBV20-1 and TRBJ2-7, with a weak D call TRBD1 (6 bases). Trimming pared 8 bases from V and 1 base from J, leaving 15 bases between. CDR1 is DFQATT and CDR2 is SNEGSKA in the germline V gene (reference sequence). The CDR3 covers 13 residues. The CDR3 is CSLLGGQSYEQYF. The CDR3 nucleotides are TGCAGTCTTTTAGGGGGTCAGTCCTACGAGCAGTACTTC.

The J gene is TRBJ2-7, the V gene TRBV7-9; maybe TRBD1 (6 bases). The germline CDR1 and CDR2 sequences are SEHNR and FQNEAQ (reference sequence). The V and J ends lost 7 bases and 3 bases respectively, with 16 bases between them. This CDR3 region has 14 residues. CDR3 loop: CASISQGSRYEQYF. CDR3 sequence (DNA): TGTGCCAGCATTTCACAGGGATCGCGCTACGAGCAGTACTTC.

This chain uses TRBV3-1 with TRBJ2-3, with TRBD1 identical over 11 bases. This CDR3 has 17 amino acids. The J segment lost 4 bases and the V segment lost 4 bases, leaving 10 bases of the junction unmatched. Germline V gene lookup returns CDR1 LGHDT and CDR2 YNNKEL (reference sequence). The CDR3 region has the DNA TGTGCCAGCAGCCTCATTTCCGGGACAGGGGGGGCAGATACGCAGTATTTT. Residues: CASSLISGTGGADTQYF.

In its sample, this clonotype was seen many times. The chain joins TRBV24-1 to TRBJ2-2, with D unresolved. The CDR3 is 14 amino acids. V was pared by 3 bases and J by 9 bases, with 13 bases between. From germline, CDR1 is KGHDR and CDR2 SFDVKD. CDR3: CATSDGREHRELFF. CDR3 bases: TGTGCCACCAGTGATGGCAGAGAACACCGGGAGCTGTTTTTT.

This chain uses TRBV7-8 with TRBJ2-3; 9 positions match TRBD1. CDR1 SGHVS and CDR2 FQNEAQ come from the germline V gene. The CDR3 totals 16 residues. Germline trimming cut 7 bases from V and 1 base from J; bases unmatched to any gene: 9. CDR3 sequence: CASIRTGAYGTDTQYF. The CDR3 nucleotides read TGTGCCAGCATCAGGACAGGGGCTTATGGCACAGATACGCAGTATTTT.

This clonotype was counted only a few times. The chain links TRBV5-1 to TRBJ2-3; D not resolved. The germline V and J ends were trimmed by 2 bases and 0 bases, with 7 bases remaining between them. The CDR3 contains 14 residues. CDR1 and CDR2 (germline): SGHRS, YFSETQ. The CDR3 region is CASSFRRSTDTQYF. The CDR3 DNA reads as TGCGCCAGCAGCTTCCGGAGAAGCACAGATACGCAGTATTTT.

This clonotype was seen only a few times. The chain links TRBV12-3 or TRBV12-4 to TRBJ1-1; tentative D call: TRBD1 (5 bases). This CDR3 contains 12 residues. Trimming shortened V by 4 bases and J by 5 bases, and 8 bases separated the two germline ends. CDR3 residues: CASSYWGTEAFF. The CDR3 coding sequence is TGTGCCAGCAGTTATTGGGGGACTGAAGCTTTCTTT.

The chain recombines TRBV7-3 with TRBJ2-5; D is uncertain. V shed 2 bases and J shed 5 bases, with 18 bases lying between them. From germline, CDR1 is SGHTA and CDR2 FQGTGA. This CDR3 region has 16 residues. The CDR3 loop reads CASSLGIPSQRETQYF. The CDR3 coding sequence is TGTGCCAGCAGCTTAGGGATCCCGAGCCAGAGGGAGACCCAGTACTTC.

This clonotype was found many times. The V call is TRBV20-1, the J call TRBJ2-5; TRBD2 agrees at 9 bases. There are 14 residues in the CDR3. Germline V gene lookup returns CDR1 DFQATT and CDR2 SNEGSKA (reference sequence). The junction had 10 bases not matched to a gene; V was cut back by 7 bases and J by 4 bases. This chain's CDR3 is CSVARGGAGETQYF. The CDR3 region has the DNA TGCAGTGTCGCGCGGGGGGGAGCTGGAGAGACCCAGTACTTC.

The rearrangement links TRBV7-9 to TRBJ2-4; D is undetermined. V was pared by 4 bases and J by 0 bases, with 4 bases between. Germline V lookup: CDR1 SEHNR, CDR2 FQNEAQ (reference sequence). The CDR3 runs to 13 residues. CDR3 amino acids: CASSSLAKNIQYF. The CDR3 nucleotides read TGTGCCAGCAGCTCCTTAGCCAAAAACATTCAGTACTTC.

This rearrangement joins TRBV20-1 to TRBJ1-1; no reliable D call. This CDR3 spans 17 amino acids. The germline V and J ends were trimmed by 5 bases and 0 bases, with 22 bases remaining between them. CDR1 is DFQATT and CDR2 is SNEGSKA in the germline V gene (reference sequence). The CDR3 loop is CSASSGTATSMNTEAFF. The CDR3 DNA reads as TGCAGTGCTTCCTCGGGAACAGCCACCTCCATGAACACTGAAGCTTTCTTT.

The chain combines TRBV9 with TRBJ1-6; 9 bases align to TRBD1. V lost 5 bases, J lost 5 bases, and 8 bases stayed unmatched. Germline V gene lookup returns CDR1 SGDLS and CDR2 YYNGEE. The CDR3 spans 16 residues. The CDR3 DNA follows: TGTGCCAGCAGTCGTAGAGGGGACAGGGATAATTCACCCCTCCACTTT. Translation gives CASSRRGDRDNSPLHF.

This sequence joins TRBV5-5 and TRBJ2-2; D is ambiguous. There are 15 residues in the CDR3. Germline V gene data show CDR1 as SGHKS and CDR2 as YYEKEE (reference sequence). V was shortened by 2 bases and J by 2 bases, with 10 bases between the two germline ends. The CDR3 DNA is TGTGCCAGCAGCTTTGGCACGGTAAACACCGGGGAGCTGTTTTTT. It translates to CASSFGTVNTGELFF.

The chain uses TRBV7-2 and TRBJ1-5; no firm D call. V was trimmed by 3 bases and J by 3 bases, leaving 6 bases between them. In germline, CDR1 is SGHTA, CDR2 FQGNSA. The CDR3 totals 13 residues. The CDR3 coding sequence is TGTGCCAGCAGCTTCGGACCCAATCAGCCCCAGCATTTT. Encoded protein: CASSFGPNQPQHF.

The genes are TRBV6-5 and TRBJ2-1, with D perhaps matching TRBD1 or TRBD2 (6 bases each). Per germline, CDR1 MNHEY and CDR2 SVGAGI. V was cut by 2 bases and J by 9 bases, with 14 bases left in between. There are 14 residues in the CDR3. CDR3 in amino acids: CASSYSTGAGEQFF. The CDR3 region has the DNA TGTGCCAGCAGTTACAGTACGGGGGCTGGTGAGCAGTTCTTC.

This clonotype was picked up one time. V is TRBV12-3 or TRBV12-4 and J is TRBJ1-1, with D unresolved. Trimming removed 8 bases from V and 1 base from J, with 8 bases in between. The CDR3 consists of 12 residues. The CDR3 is CASCRENTEAFF. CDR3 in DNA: TGTGCCAGCTGTCGGGAGAACACTGAAGCTTTCTTT.

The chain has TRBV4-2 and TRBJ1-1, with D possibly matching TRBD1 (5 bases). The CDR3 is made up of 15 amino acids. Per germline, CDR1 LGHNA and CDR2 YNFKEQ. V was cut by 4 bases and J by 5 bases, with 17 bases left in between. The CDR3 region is CASSPGLVSRTEAFF. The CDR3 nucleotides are TGTGCCAGCAGCCCAGGGCTGGTTTCGAGGACTGAAGCTTTCTTT.

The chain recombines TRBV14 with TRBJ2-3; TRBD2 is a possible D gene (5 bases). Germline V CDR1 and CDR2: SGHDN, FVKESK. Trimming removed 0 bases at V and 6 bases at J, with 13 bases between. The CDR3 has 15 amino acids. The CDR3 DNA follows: TGTGCCAGCAGCCAAGAACCCCTAATAGCGGATACGCAGTATTTT. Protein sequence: CASSQEPLIADTQYF.

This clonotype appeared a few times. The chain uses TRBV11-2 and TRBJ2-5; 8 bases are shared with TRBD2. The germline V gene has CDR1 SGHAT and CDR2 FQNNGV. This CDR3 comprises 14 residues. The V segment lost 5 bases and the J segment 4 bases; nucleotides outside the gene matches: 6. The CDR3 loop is CASSKSAGGETQYF. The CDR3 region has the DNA TGTGCCAGCAGCAAAAGTGCGGGGGGAGAGACCCAGTACTTC.

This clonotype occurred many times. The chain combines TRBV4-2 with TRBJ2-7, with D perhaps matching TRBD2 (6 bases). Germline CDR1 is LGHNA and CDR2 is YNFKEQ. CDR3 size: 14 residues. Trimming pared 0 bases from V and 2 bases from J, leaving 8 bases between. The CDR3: CASSQDGEAYEQYF. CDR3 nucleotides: TGTGCCAGCAGCCAAGACGGGGAGGCCTACGAGCAGTACTTC.

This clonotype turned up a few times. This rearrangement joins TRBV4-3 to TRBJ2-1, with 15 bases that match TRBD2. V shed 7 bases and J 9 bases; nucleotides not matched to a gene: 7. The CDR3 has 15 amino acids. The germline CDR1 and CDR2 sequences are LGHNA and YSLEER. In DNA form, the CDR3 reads TGCGCCAGCAAATCCGGGACTAGCGGGGGGAGTGAGCAGTTCTTC. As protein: CASKSGTSGGSEQFF.

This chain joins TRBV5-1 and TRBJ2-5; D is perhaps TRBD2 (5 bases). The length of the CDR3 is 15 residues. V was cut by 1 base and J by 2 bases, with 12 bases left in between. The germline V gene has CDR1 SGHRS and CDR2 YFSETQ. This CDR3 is CASSLREGRQETQYF. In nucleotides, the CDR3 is TGCGCCAGCAGCTTGCGAGAGGGTCGGCAAGAGACCCAGTACTTC.

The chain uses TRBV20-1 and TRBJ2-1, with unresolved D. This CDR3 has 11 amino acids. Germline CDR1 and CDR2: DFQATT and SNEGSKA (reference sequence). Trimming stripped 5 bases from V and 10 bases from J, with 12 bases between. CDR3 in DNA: TGCAGTGCTCCGGACCTTTCGGAGCAGTTCTTC. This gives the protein CSAPDLSEQFF.

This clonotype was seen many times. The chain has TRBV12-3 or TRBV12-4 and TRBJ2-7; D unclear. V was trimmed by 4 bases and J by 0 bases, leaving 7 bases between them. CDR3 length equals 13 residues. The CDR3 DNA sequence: TGTGCCAGCAGTTCACGGAGCTCCTACGAGCAGTACTTC. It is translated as CASSSRSSYEQYF.

CDR3: CASSDSGGVGELFF. CDR3 in DNA: TGTGCCAGCAGTGACTCGGGGGGTGTCGGGGAGCTGTTTTTT. V usage is TRBV6-4 and J usage is TRBJ2-2; TRBD2 might be the D (6 bases). From germline, CDR1 is MRHNA and CDR2 SNTAGT. The V gene lost 0 bases and the J gene lost 7 bases, with 9 bases spanning the gap. This CDR3 is built from 14 residues.

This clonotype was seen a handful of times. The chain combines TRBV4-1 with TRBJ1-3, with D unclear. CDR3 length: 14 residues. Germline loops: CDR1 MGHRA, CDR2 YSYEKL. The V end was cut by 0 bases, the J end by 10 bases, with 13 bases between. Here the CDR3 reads CASSQDGKGRTIYF. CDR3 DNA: TGCGCCAGCAGCCAAGATGGAAAGGGAAGGACCATATATTTT.

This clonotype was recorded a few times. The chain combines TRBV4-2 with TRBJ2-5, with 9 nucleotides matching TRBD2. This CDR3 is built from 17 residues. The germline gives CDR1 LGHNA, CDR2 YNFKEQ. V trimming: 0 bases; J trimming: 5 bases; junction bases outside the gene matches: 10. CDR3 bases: TGTGCCAGCAGCCAAGAACCAGCGGGGGGACCAAGTGAGACCCAGTACTTC. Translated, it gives CASSQEPAGGPSETQYF.